Shown below are 10 T cell receptor beta chains from a single sample sequenced in a study of T cell responses to AZD1222 COVID-19 vaccine. The table came from immunoSEQ multiplex PCR; TCRdb's copy has only in-frame clones and leaves some out. The profile shows 250,000 to 300,000 clones, 90% to 95% of them singletons. The sample consisted of peripheral blood, taken 28 days after the second AZD1222 dose. These TCRs come from an adult who received the AZD1222 COVID-19 vaccine.

The V gene is TRBV5-1, the J gene TRBJ2-7; 8 nucleotides line up with TRBD2. V shed 1 base and J 6 bases; nucleotides not matched to a gene: 6. This CDR3 has 14 residues. Per the germline V gene, CDR1 is SGHRS and CDR2 is YFSETQ. CDR3 DNA sequence: TGCGCCAGCAGCTTGTCTGCGGGGGGTGGCGAGCAGTACTTC. Translation gives CASSLSAGGGEQYF.

This clone appeared a single time. The gene calls are TRBV5-4 and TRBJ2-1; 14 nucleotides align to TRBD2. V shed 4 bases and J 5 bases; nucleotides not matched to a gene: 2. Germline CDR1 reads SGHNT; CDR2 reads YYREEE (reference sequence). The CDR3 contains 15 residues. Written as DNA, the CDR3 is TGTGCCAGCAGCGAGGGACTAGCGGGAGACAATGAGCAGTTCTTC. It specifies CASSEGLAGDNEQFF.

This clone is a singleton in its sample. The V gene is TRBV12-3 or TRBV12-4, the J gene TRBJ1-2; D not resolved. This CDR3 is 12 amino acids long. V was pared by 5 bases and J by 6 bases, with 10 bases between. For the CDR3, the DNA is TGTGCCAGCAGTGTGCTTGGGCATGGCTACACCTTC. Translated: CASSVLGHGYTF.

The chain carries TRBV6-5 and TRBJ2-1, with TRBD1 matching 9 bases. The CDR3 is 14 residues long. CDR1 MNHEY and CDR2 SVGAGI come from the germline V gene. After removal of 5 bases from V and 11 bases from J, the junction contained 10 bases not matched to a gene. The DNA of the CDR3 is TGTGCCAGCAGTCCGGGACAGGGAAGAATGAAGCAGTTCTTC. Translation gives CASSPGQGRMKQFF.

This chain joins TRBV3-1 (or the pseudogene TRBV3-2) and TRBJ2-1; 14 nucleotides match TRBD2. The CDR3 totals 16 residues. Losses at the gene ends were 3 bases for V and 12 bases for J; bases not matched to a gene: 10. Germline assignment: CDR1 LGHDT and CDR2 YNNKEL (reference sequence). CDR3 sequence reads: CASSQTGTSGSGGQFF. The CDR3 DNA reads as TGTGCCAGCAGCCAGACGGGGACTAGCGGGAGCGGGGGGCAGTTCTTC.

This chain links TRBV19 with TRBJ2-2; D unresolved. CDR1 and CDR2 (germline): LNHDA, SQIVND (reference sequence). The CDR3 is 15 amino acids. The V end lost 5 bases, the J end lost 6 bases, and 16 bases lay between the germline ends. The CDR3 loop is CASSHLERFPGELFF. Written as DNA, the CDR3 is TGTGCCAGTAGTCATCTAGAAAGATTCCCCGGGGAGCTGTTTTTT.

The gene calls are TRBV14 and TRBJ1-4; 9 bases are a match to TRBD1. J was trimmed by 1 base and V by 1 base; bases with no gene match: 13. Per germline, CDR1 SGHDN and CDR2 FVKESK. The CDR3 covers 20 residues. CDR3 bases: TGTGCCAGCAGCCAAGTTCCAGGGACAGGGCAAAATGAAACTAATGAAAAACTGTTTTTT. Protein: CASSQVPGTGQNETNEKLFF.

The chain is built from TRBV9 and TRBJ1-1; a weak D match, TRBD1 (5 bases). The V end lost 3 bases, the J end lost 3 bases, and 12 bases lay between the germline ends. CDR1 and CDR2 from the germline V gene are SGDLS and YYNGEE. The CDR3 extends over 14 amino acids. CDR3 nucleotides: TGTGCCAGCAGCGGAACCGGGGGACACACTGAAGCTTTCTTT. Translating gives CASSGTGGHTEAFF.

CDR3 bases: TGTGCCAGCAGCTCTACAGGGGGCTCCTACAATGAGCAGTTCTTC. Protein sequence: CASSSTGGSYNEQFF. The chain carries TRBV5-6 and TRBJ2-1; 8 positions match TRBD1. The germline V gene has CDR1 SGHDT and CDR2 YYEEEE. The CDR3 covers 15 residues. The V and J ends lost 3 bases and 0 bases, in that order; junction bases with no gene match: 2.

This clone was observed a single time. This chain links TRBV3-1 (or the pseudogene TRBV3-2) with TRBJ1-1; D remains unclear. The germline V gene has CDR1 LGHDT and CDR2 YNNKEL (reference sequence). This CDR3 has 12 residues. V dropped 4 bases and J dropped 7 bases, with 10 bases sitting between them. DNA for the CDR3: TGTGCCAGCAGCCCATTGCGTGGTGAAGCTTTCTTT. Translation gives CASSPLRGEAFF.